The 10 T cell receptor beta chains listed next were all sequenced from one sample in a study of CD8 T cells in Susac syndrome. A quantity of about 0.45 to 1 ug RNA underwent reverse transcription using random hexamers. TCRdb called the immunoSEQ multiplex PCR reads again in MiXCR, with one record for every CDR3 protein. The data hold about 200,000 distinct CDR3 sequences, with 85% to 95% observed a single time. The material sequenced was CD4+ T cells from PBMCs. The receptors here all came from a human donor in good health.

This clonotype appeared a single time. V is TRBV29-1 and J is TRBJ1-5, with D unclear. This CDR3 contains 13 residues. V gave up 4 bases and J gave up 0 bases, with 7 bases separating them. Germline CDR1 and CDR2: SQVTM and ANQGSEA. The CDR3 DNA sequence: TGCAGCGTTGTAGGGAATAGCAATCAGCCCCAGCATTTT. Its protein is CSVVGNSNQPQHF.

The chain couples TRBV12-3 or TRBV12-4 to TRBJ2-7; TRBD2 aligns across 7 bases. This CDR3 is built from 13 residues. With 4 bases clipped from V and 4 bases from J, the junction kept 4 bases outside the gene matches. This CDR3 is CASSWGREYEQYV. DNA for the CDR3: TGTGCCAGCAGTTGGGGGAGGGAATACGAGCAGTACGTC.

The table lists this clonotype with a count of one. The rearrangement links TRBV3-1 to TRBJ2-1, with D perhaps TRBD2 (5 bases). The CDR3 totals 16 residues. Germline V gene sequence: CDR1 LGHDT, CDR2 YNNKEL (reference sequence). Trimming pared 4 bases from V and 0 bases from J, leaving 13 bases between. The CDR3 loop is CASSPSGKSSYNEQFF. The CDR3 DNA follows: TGTGCCAGCAGCCCCTCCGGGAAGAGCTCCTACAATGAGCAGTTCTTC.

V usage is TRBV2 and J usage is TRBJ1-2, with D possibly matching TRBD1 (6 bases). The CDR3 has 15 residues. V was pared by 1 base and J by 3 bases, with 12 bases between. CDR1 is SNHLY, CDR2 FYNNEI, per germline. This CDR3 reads CASSEGQAVYYGYTF. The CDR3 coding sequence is TGTGCCAGCAGTGAAGGACAGGCTGTATACTATGGCTACACCTTC.

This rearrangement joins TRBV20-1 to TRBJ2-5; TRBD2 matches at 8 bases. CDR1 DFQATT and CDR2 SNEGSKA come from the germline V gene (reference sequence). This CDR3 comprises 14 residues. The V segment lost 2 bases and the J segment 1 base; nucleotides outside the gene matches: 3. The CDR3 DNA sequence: TGCAGTGCTAGATTTGCGGGGGGCCAAGAGACCCAGTACTTC. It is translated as CSARFAGGQETQYF.

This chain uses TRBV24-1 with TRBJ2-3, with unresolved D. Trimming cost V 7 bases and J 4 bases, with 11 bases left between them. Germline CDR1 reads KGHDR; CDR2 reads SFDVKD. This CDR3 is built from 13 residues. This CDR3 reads CATRNAHADTQYF. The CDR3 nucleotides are TGTGCCACCAGGAACGCTCATGCAGATACGCAGTATTTT.

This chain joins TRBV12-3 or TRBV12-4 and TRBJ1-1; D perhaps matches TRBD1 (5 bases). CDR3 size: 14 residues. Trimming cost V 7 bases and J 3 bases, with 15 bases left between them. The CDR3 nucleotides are TGTGCCAGCACCTTTGGGGGTGGGGACACTGAAGCTTTCTTT. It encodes CASTFGGGDTEAFF.

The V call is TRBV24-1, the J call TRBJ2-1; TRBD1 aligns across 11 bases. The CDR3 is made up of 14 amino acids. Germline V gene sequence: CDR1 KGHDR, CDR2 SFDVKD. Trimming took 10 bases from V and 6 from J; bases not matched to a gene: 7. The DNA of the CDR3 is TGTGCCACGCGAGGACAGGGGGCTGGCAATGAGCAGTTCTTC. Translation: CATRGQGAGNEQFF.

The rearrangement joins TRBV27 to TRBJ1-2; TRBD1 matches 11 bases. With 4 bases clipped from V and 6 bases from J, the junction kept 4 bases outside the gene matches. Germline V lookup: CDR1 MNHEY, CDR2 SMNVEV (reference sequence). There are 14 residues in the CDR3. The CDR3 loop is CASSSRTGGDGYTF. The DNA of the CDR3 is TGTGCCAGCAGTTCCAGGACAGGGGGCGATGGCTACACCTTC.

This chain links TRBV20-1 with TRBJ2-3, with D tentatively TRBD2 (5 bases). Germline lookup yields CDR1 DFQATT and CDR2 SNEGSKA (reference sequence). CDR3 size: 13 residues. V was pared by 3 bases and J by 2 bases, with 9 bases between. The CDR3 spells CSASTGNTDTQYF. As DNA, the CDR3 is TGCAGTGCTAGTACGGGAAACACAGATACGCAGTATTTT.